This T cell receptor (beta chain) came from a study of T cell changes during pregnancy in multiple sclerosis. The CDR3 length is 14 residues. The V gene's germline CDR1 is SGHTA and CDR2 FQGNSA. V dropped 5 bases and J dropped 2 bases, with 10 bases sitting between them. This clone was detected only once. Sequencing used immunoSEQ multiplex PCR; TCRdb keeps in-frame clones, though not all of them. The sample holds 60,000 or so clones, more than 85% seen once. The receptor's source is a female donor with multiple sclerosis, enrolled in a pregnancy study. The sequences come from peripheral blood, collected in the first trimester of pregnancy. The rearrangement joins TRBV7-2 to TRBJ2-4; D may be TRBD1 (6 bases). The CDR3 coding sequence is TGTGCCAGCAGCCATACAGGGTCCAAAAACATTCAGTACTTC. It translates to CASSHTGSKNIQYF.